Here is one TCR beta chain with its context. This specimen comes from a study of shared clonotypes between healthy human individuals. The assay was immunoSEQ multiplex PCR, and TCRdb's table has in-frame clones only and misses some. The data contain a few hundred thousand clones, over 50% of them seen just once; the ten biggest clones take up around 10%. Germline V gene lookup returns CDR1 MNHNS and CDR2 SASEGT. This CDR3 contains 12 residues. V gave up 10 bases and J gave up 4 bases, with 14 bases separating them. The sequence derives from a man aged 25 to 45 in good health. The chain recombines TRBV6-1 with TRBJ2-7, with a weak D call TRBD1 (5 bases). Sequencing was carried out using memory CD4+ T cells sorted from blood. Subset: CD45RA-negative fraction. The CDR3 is CATTGERYEQYF. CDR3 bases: TGTGCCACAACAGGTGAGAGGTACGAGCAGTACTTC.